This T cell receptor beta chain was identified during a study of response to subunit inactivated influenza vaccine. The V end was cut by 4 bases, the J end by 4 bases, with 16 bases between. This CDR3 region has 15 residues. CDR1 is MNHEY, CDR2 SMNVEV, per germline (reference sequence). Using its own MiXCR run on the RT-PCR reads, TCRdb lists one record per CDR3 protein. The profile shows about 240,000 distinct CDR3 sequences, 12% of them singletons. The sample holds many counts of this clonotype. The target antigen is unknown. Study-wide points: Only a handful of new T cells, the authors suggested, are recruited with each seasonal influenza vaccination.

The origin of this receptor is a man aged 50 to 59 who received an inactivated influenza vaccine. The sample here was non-naive T cells sorted from PBMCs, taken 14 to 15 days before vaccination. The chain combines TRBV27 with TRBJ1-1; D unclear. The CDR3 reads CASSYTLGRATEAFF. CDR3 nucleotides: TGTGCCAGCAGTTATACCCTCGGGAGAGCCACTGAAGCTTTCTTT.